This T cell receptor (beta chain) was identified during a study of blood T cell repertoires in COVID-19 (dated by TCRdb to the early 2020s). Regarding the research as a whole: Samples from collaborators originated in the United States, Italy and Spain and spanned both the acute and convalescent phases of COVID-19. The material from the prospective study consisted of cDNA or gDNA derived from T cells, B-cell-depleted T cells, or PBMCs. The dataset comprised deeply sampled blood TCRbeta repertoires from subjects exposed to, actively infected with, or recovered from COVID-19. The repertoires were released in a freely available public database meant as a resource for research on the immune response to SARS-CoV-2. The samples were drawn from the first 160 participants of the ongoing ImmuneRACE study and from 1,254 subjects provided by 6 global collaborators. The sample metadata nearly always contained a de-identified subject ID, COVID-19 status, age in years and sex. Where HLA class I and class II types were available, the types were taken from metadata supplied by the sample provider, not from assay-based typing.

TCRbeta CDR3 regions were amplified from genomic DNA using the immunoSEQ Assay, a bias-controlled multiplex PCR. The authors' pipeline ran thus. Within the assay, amplification of reference gene primers was used to estimate how many nucleated cells each sample contained. To quantify the absolute abundance of each unique TCRbeta CDR3 rearrangement, sequence reads were collapsed and filtered. For each sample, productive Simpson clonality was calculated as the square root of Simpson's diversity index across productive rearrangements. Sourced from immuneACCESS, this table was stored by TCRdb with only in-frame sequences that have V and J called. A share of the clones is absent; for the studies checked, an unresolved V gene accounts for under half, and the remainder has no known explanation. D and trimming were read from the DNA, whereas the V and J calls and clone size are those reported in that table. The sample data list about 240,000 clones, and roughly 91% of these were observed just once. The ten largest account for roughly 3.7% of the sample.

The germline V gene encodes CDR1 LGHNA and CDR2 YSLEER. Trimming removed 1 base from V and 5 bases from J; the gene matches leave 6 bases unexplained. From the cysteine through the phenylalanine, the CDR3 covers 15 amino acids. The entry retains the CDR3 DNA only, 45 bases that are in frame from base 1. General study outcomes and caveats: The quantity of clinical and demographic metadata differed by source and by participant and was supplied without curation.

Remarks on this clone: Its antigen is not yet known. Within one base of it there is no much larger clone, and no base qualities were kept.

Participants in the prospective study were aged 18 to 89 years, lived in 20 to 30 United States geographic areas, and enrolled through a virtual design. Cohort assignment in the prospective study relied on participant-reported clinical history from a screening survey and a study questionnaire. Recovered participants in ImmuneRACE Cohort 3 were defined by two consecutive negative NP/OP PCR tests, clearance by a healthcare professional, or resolution of symptoms. In the prospective study, mobile phlebotomists collected whole blood, serum and a nasopharyngeal or oropharyngeal swab from each participant. Participants in the prospective study had the option to provide additional blood draws and questionnaires over a roughly 2-month period. Blood samples from the prospective study were shipped frozen or at room temperature prior to DNA extraction.

Material for sequencing was PBMCs or T cells enriched from blood (not recorded which). The sequence links TRBV4-3 to TRBJ1-2; 8 bases in the middle match TRBD1. The sequence was obtained from a woman aged 30 to 39 who had recovered from COVID-19. Read as DNA, the sequence is TGCGCCAGCAGCCAAGCAGGGGGCGCCCGATATGGCTACACCTTC. It is translated as CASSQAGGARYGYTF.